These 18 T cell receptor beta chains were all obtained from the same sample, sequenced in a study of T cells in Graves' hyperthyroidism and ophthalmopathy. Amplified TCR beta CDR3 regions came from RNA transcripts. During a first-round RT-PCR of the TCR CDR3, the HTBI primer set was used. Each CDR3 protein gets one entry after TCRdb re-called the multiplex PCR reads with MiXCR. The sample records more than 500,000 distinct CDR3 sequences, about 15% being singletons. Sequencing input: blood. The receptors here all came from a woman aged 35 to 49 with Graves' ophthalmopathy.

This clonotype was observed many times. J is TRBJ2-2 and V is TRBV19; a weak D match, TRBD1 (6 bases). Germline assignment: CDR1 LNHDA and CDR2 SQIVND (reference sequence). This CDR3 is built from 14 residues. V lost 1 base, J lost 7 bases, and 10 bases lay in between. CDR3 sequence reads: CASSIVSDSGELFF. The CDR3 DNA reads TGTGCCAGTAGTATAGTTTCGGACAGCGGGGAGCTGTTTTTT.

This clonotype was recorded at least ten times. The chain is built from TRBV27 and TRBJ1-2; no firm D call. The CDR3 has 14 residues. V was shortened by 2 bases and J by 8 bases, with 15 bases between the two germline ends. The germline V gene has CDR1 MNHEY and CDR2 SMNVEV (reference sequence). The CDR3 DNA sequence: TGTGCCAGCAGTTTAAGCGGAGATGGTGTGGGCTACACCTTC. It encodes CASSLSGDGVGYTF.

The genes are TRBV28 and TRBJ1-5; a weak D match, TRBD1 (5 bases). The CDR3 covers 15 residues. CDR1 and CDR2 from the germline V gene are MDHEN and SYDVKM. Trimming took 3 bases from V and 2 from J, leaving 11 bases between them. The CDR3 DNA sequence: TGTGCCAGCAGTTTGTCAGGGAGGGGCAATCAGCCCCAGCATTTT. Amino acid sequence: CASSLSGRGNQPQHF.

This clonotype was observed many times. This sequence joins TRBV28 and TRBJ1-1; D unclear. CDR1 MDHEN and CDR2 SYDVKM come from the germline V gene. Trimming removed 3 bases from V and 6 bases from J, with 8 bases in between. The length of the CDR3 is 12 residues. Here the CDR3 DNA reads TGTGCCAGCAGTTTTGGGATACCTGAAGCTTTCTTT. Amino acids: CASSFGIPEAFF. Complete variable domain (other parts from reference TRBV28 and TRBJ1-1): DVKVTQSSRYLVKRTGEKVFLECVQDMDHENMFWYRQDPGLGLRLIYFSYDVKMKEKGDIPEGYSVSREKKERFSLILESASTNQTSMYLCASSFGIPEAFFGQGTRLTVV.

There are many counts of this clonotype. V is TRBV11-3 and J is TRBJ2-1; 9 bases are a match to TRBD1. The CDR3 length is 18 residues. V dropped 2 bases and J dropped 8; count of bases not matched to a gene: 16. Germline lookup yields CDR1 SGHNT and CDR2 YENEEA. CDR3 sequence reads: CASSLLFFGQGLIDEQFF. Here the CDR3 DNA reads TGTGCCAGCAGCTTATTATTTTTTGGACAGGGGTTGATCGATGAGCAGTTCTTC.

This clonotype was observed a handful of times. This rearrangement joins TRBV5-1 to TRBJ2-5, with a possible D match to TRBD2 (6 bases). The CDR3 runs to 14 residues. Germline-derived CDR1 and CDR2 are SGHRS and YFSETQ. The V gene lost 4 bases and the J gene lost 5 bases, with 15 bases spanning the gap. This chain's CDR3 is CASSHWDLGETQYF. The CDR3 nucleotides are TGCGCCAGCAGCCATTGGGACTTGGGGGAGACCCAGTACTTC.

This clonotype was recorded many times. This chain connects TRBV10-3 to TRBJ2-7; 11 positions agree with TRBD2. Germline assignment: CDR1 ENHRY and CDR2 SYGVKD. J gave up 3 bases and V 6 bases, and 4 bases lay outside the gene matches. CDR3 size: 14 residues. The CDR3 sequence is CAISPGTSGYEQYF. CDR3 DNA: TGTGCCATCAGCCCCGGGACTAGCGGCTACGAGCAGTACTTC.

This clonotype was counted many times. This chain links TRBV6-1 with TRBJ1-2, with D perhaps matching TRBD1 (5 bases). From germline, CDR1 is MNHNS and CDR2 SASEGT. CDR3 size: 14 residues. The V end was cut by 6 bases, the J end by 2 bases, with 13 bases between. The chain's CDR3 is CASRPLGTNYGYTF. The CDR3 nucleotides are TGTGCCAGCAGGCCCCTCGGGACGAACTATGGCTACACCTTC.

A few counts support this clonotype. V is TRBV4-1 and J is TRBJ2-7, with 7 bases fitting TRBD1. The V gene's germline CDR1 is MGHRA and CDR2 YSYEKL. J lost 2 bases, V lost 5 bases, and 9 bases had no gene match. The CDR3 sequence is 15 residues long. The CDR3: CASSSGTDTPYEQYF. CDR3 sequence (DNA): TGCGCCAGCAGCTCCGGGACAGACACACCCTACGAGCAGTACTTC.

This clonotype was found a few times. V usage is TRBV6-1 and J usage is TRBJ2-7; D might be TRBD1 or TRBD2, each matching 5 bases. Looked up from germline, CDR1 is MNHNS and CDR2 is SASEGT. Trimming took off 7 bases at V and 0 bases at J, with 16 bases between the two ends. The CDR3 runs to 15 residues. The CDR3 DNA is TGTGCCAGCACCAACGCGAGGGGTTCCTCCTACGAGCAGTACTTC. Translation: CASTNARGSSYEQYF.

This clonotype was found many times. V and J are TRBV11-3 and TRBJ2-7, with 13 bases matching TRBD2. This CDR3 has 15 amino acids. Germline trimming cut 3 bases from V and 6 bases from J; bases unmatched to any gene: 5. Germline CDR1 is SGHNT and CDR2 is YENEEA. As DNA, the CDR3 is TGTGCCAGCAGCTTTGGACTAGCGGGAGTAGGCGAGCAGTACTTC. Its protein is CASSFGLAGVGEQYF.

This clonotype was counted at least ten times. V gene TRBV6-5 combines with J gene TRBJ2-2; perhaps TRBD2 as D (5 bases). With 7 bases removed from V and 6 bases from J, the gap between germline ends came to 18 bases. Germline V lookup: CDR1 MNHEY, CDR2 SVGAGI. This CDR3 comprises 15 residues. Written as DNA, the CDR3 is TGTGCCAGCACTTCGGGGTCTTCAGCCCCCGGGGAGCTGTTTTTT. Amino acids: CASTSGSSAPGELFF.

There are many counts of this clonotype. The chain is built from TRBV12-3 or TRBV12-4 and TRBJ1-1; D gene ambiguous. The V gene lost 5 bases and the J gene lost 3 bases, with 13 bases spanning the gap. This CDR3 is 14 amino acids long. In DNA form, the CDR3 reads TGTGCCAGCAGTGCCGAGAGGAGATACACTGAAGCTTTCTTT. It yields the protein CASSAERRYTEAFF.

This clonotype was counted ten times or more. The gene calls are TRBV11-2 and TRBJ2-5; TRBD2 aligns across 9 bases. CDR3 length equals 15 residues. Unmatched junction bases numbered 3, after V lost 4 bases and J lost 0 bases. CDR1 is SGHAT and CDR2 is FQNNGV in the germline V gene. As DNA, the CDR3 is TGTGCCAGCAGCTCAACTAGCGGGTACCAAGAGACCCAGTACTTC. Translation: CASSSTSGYQETQYF.

The V and J genes are TRBV4-3 and TRBJ2-2; the D gene is possibly TRBD2 (7 bases). The length of the CDR3 is 15 residues. V was cut by 4 bases and J by 7 bases, with 16 bases left in between. Germline V gene data show CDR1 as LGHNA and CDR2 as YSLEER. DNA of the CDR3: TGCGCCAGCAGCCCATGGGGGGGCGGAGGCGGGGAGCTGTTTTTT. Translated: CASSPWGGGGGELFF.

This clonotype was observed many times. This chain links TRBV2 with TRBJ2-5, with a weak D call TRBD1 (5 bases). Germline V gene lookup returns CDR1 SNHLY and CDR2 FYNNEI. V lost 4 bases and J lost 3, with 9 bases in between. This CDR3 is 13 amino acids long. CDR3 bases: TGTGCCAGCAGTGTCGACAGTGAAGAGACCCAGTACTTC. It specifies CASSVDSEETQYF.

This rearrangement joins TRBV30 to TRBJ1-2; D call uncertain. Per the germline V gene, CDR1 is GTSNPN and CDR2 is SVGIG (reference sequence). Between the trimmed V and J ends, which lost 5 bases and 1 base, there was a span of 5 bases. CDR3 length equals 11 residues. This chain's CDR3 is CAWVLNYGYTF. In DNA form, the CDR3 reads TGTGCCTGGGTCCTTAACTATGGCTACACCTTC.

J is TRBJ2-5 and V is TRBV5-4; D call uncertain. With 4 bases removed from V and 4 bases from J, the gap between germline ends came to 11 bases. From germline, CDR1 is SGHNT and CDR2 YYREEE (reference sequence). The length of the CDR3 is 13 residues. Here the CDR3 reads CASSPVERETQYF. CDR3 nucleotides: TGTGCCAGCAGCCCGGTAGAGCGAGAGACCCAGTACTTC.